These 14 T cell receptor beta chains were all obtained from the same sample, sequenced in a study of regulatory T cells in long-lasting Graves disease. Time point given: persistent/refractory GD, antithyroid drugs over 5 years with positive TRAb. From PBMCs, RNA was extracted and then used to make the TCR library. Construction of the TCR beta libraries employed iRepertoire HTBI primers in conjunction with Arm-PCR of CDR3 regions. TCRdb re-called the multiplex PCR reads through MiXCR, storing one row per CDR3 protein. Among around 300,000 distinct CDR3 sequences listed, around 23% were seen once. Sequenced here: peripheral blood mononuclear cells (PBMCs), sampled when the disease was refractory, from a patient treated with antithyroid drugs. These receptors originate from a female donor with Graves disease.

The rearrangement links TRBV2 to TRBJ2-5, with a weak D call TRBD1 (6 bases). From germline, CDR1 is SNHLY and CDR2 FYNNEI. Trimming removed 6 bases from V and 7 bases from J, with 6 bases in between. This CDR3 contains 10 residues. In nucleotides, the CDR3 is TGTGCCAGCAGAGGGGGGACCCAGTACTTC. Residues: CASRGGTQYF.

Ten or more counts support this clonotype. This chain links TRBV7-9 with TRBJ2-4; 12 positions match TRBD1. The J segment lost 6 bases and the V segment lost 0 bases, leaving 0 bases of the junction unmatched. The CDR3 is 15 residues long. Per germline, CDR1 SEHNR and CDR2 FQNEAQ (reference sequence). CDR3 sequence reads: CASSLAGQGANIQYF. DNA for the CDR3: TGTGCCAGCAGCTTAGCGGGACAGGGGGCAAACATTCAGTACTTC.

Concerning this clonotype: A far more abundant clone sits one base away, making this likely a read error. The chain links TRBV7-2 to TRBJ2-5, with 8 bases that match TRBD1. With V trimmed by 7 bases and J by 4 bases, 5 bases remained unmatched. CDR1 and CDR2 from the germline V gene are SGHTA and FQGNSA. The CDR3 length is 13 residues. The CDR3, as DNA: TGTGCCAGCACCTTTGGGACAGGAGAGACCCAGTACTTC. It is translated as CASTFGTGETQYF.

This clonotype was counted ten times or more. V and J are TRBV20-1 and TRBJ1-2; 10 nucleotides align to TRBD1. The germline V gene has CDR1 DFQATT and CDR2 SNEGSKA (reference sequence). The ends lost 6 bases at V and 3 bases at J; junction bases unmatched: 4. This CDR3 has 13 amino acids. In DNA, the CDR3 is TGCAGTGCACGGGACAGGGGCCACTATGGCTACACCTTC. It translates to CSARDRGHYGYTF.

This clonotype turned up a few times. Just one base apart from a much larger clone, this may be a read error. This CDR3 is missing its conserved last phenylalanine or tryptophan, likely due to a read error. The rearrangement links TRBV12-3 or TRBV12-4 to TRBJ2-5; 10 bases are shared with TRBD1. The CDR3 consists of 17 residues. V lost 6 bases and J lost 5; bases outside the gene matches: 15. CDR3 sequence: CASRAPGQGLFVETQYL. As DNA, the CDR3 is TGTGCCAGCAGGGCGCCGGGACAGGGGTTGTTTGTGGAGACCCAGTACCTC.

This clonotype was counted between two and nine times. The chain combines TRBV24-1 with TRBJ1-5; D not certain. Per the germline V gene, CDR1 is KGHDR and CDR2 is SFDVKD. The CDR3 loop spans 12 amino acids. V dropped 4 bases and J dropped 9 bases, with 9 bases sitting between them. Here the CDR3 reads CATSDLHGPQHF. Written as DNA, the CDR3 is TGTGCCACCAGTGACCTCCACGGGCCCCAGCATTTT.

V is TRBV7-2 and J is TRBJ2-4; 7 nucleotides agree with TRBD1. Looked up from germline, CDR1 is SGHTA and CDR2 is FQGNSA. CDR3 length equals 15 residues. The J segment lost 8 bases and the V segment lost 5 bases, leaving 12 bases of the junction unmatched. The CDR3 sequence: CASSLKGAWEHIQYF. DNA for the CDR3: TGTGCCAGCAGCCTAAAGGGGGCGTGGGAACACATTCAGTACTTC.

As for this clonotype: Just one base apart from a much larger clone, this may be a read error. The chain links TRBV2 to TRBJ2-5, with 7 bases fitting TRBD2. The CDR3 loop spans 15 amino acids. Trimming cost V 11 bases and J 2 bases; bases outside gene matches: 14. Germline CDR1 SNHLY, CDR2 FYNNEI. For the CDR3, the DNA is TGTGCCGGCCAAGGGCTAGCGGAGCTGCAAGAGACCCAGTACTTC. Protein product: CAGQGLAELQETQYF.

CDR3 in DNA: TGTGCCTGGAGTAAGGTAGCGGCGAACACCGGGGAGCTGTTTTTT. Its translation: CAWSKVAANTGELFF. The chain uses TRBV30 and TRBJ2-2; tentatively, D is TRBD2 (6 bases). V was clipped by 2 bases and J by 0 bases, with 10 bases between them. This CDR3 has 15 amino acids. CDR1 and CDR2 from the germline V gene are GTSNPN and SVGIG (reference sequence).

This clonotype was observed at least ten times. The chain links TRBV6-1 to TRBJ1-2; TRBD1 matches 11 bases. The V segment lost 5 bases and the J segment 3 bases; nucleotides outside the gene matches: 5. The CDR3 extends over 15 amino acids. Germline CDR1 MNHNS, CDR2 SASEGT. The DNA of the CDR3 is TGTGCCAGCAGTCCTTGGACAGGGGGCTACTATGGCTACACCTTC. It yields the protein CASSPWTGGYYGYTF.

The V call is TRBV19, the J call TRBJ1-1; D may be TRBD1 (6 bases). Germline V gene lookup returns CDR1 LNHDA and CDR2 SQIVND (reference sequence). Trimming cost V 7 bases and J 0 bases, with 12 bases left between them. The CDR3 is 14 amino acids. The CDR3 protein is CASNSGQMNTEAFF. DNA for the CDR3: TGTGCCAGTAATAGTGGACAGATGAACACTGAAGCTTTCTTT.

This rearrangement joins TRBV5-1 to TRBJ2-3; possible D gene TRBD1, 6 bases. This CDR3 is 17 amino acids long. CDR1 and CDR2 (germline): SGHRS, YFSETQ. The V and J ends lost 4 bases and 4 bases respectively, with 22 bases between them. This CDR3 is CASSPGTTGLSADTQYF. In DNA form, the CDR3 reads TGCGCCAGCAGCCCAGGTACCACAGGGCTCAGCGCAGATACGCAGTATTTT.

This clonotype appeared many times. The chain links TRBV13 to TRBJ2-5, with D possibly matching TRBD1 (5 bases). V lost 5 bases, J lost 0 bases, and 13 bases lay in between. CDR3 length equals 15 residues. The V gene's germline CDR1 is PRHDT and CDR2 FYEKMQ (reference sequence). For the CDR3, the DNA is TGTGCCAGCAGCAGCAGGGATAGGTACCAAGAGACCCAGTACTTC. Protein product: CASSSRDRYQETQYF.

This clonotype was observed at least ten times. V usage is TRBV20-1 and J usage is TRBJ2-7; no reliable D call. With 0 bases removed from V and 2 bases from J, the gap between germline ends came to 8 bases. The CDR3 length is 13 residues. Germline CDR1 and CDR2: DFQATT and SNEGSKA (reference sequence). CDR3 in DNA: TGCAGTGCTAGAGATGTCCAAACCTACGAGCAGTACTTC. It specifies CSARDVQTYEQYF.